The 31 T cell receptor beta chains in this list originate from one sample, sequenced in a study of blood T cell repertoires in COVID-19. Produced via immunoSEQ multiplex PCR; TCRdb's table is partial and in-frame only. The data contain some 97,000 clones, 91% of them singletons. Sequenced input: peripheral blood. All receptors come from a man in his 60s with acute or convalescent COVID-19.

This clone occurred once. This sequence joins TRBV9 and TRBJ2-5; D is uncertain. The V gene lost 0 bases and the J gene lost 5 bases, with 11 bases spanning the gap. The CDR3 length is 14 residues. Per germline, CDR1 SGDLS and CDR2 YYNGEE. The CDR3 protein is CASSVEVRAETQYF. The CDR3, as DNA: TGTGCCAGCAGCGTAGAAGTAAGAGCGGAGACCCAGTACTTC.

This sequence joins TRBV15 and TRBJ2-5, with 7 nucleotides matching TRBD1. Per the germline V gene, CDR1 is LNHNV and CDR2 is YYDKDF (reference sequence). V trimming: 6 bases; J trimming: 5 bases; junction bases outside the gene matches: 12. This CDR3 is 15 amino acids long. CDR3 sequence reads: CATSRDSRGWETQYF. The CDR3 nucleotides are TGTGCCACCAGTAGGGACAGCCGCGGCTGGGAGACCCAGTACTTC.

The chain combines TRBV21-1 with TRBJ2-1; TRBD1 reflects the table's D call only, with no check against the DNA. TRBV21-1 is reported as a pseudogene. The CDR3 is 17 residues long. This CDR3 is CASSKAEDRGGYNEQFF. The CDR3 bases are TGTGCCAGCAGCAAAGCCGAAGACAGGGGGGGATACAATGAGCAGTTCTTC.

In DNA form, the CDR3 reads TGTGCCTGGTCACAGGGGATCTCTGGAAACACCATATATTTT. This gives the protein CAWSQGISGNTIYF. The gene calls are TRBV30 and TRBJ1-3; 7 bases agree with TRBD1. V lost 5 bases, J lost 0 bases, and 4 bases stayed unmatched. CDR1 and CDR2 from the germline V gene are GTSNPN and SVGIG (reference sequence). The CDR3 runs to 14 residues.

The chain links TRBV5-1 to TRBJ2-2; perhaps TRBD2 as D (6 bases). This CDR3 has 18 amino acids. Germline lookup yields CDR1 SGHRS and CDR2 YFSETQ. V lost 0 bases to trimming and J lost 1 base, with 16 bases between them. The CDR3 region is CASSLAASAVGNTGELFF. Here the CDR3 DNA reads TGCGCCAGCAGCTTGGCGGCTAGCGCGGTTGGGAACACCGGGGAGCTGTTTTTT.

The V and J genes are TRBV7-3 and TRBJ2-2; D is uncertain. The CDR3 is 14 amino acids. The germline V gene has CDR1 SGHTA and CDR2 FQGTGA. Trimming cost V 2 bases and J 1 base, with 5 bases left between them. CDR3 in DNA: TGTGCCAGCAGCTTAGGCCAGAACACCGGGGAGCTGTTTTTT. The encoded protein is CASSLGQNTGELFF.

CDR3 in amino acids: CASTRTGGDDYGYTF. CDR3 sequence (DNA): TGTGCCAGCACCAGAACAGGGGGCGACGACTATGGCTACACCTTC. The rearrangement links TRBV2 to TRBJ1-2, with 9 bases lining up with TRBD1. The CDR3 has 15 residues. Per germline, CDR1 SNHLY and CDR2 FYNNEI. Trimming removed 7 bases from V and 3 bases from J; junction bases left unmatched: 9.

This chain's CDR3 is CASSLRLAGDRGDEQFF. The CDR3 nucleotides are TGTGCCAGCAGCCTACGACTAGCGGGAGATCGCGGCGATGAGCAGTTCTTC. The chain joins TRBV7-8 to TRBJ2-1; 12 bases are shared with TRBD2. Germline loops: CDR1 SGHVS, CDR2 FQNEAQ. This CDR3 is built from 17 residues. Losses at the gene ends were 5 bases for V and 8 bases for J; bases not matched to a gene: 13.

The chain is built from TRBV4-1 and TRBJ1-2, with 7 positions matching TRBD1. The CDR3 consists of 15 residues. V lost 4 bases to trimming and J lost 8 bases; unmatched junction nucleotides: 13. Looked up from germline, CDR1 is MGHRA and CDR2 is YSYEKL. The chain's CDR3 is CASSPHLGQGDGYTF. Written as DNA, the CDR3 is TGCGCCAGCAGCCCCCACCTAGGGCAGGGGGACGGCTACACCTTC.

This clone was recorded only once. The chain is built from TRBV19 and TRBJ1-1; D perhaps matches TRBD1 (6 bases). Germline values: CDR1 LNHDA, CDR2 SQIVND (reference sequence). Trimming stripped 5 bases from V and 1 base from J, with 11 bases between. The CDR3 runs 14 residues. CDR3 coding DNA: TGTGCCAGTAGTCCTCCGGACAGGAACACTGAAGCTTTCTTT. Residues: CASSPPDRNTEAFF.

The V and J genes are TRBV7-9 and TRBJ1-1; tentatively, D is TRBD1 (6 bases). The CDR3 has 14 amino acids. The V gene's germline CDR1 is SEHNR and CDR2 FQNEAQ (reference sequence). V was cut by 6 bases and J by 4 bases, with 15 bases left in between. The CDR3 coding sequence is TGTGCCAGCAGTCCTACAGGGAGGGTCACTGAAGCTTTCTTT. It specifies CASSPTGRVTEAFF.

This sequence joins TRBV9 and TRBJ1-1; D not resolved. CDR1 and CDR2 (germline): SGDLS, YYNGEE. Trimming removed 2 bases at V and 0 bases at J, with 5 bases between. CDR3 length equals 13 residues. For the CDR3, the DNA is TGTGCCAGCAGCGTGTCAATGAACACTGAAGCTTTCTTT. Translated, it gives CASSVSMNTEAFF.

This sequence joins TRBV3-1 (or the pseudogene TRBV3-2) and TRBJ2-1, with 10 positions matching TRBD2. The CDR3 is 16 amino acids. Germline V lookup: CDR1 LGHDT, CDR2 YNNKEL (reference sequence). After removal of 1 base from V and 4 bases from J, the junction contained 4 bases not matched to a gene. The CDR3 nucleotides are TGTGCCAGCAGCCAAGTCCTAGCGGGAGCTTACAATGAGCAGTTCTTC. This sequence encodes CASSQVLAGAYNEQFF.

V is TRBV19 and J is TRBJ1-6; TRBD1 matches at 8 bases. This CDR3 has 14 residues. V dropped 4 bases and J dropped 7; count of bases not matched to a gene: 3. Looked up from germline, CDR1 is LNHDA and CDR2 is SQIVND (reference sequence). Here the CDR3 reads CASSTGQENSPLHF. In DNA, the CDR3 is TGTGCCAGTAGTACGGGACAGGAGAATTCACCCCTCCACTTT. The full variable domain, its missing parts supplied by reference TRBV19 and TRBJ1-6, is DGGITQSPKYLFRKEGQNVTLSCEQNLNHDAMYWYRQDPGQGLRLIYYSQIVNDFQKGDIAEGYSVSREKKESFPLTVTSAQKNPTAFYLCASSTGQENSPLHFGNGTRLTVT.

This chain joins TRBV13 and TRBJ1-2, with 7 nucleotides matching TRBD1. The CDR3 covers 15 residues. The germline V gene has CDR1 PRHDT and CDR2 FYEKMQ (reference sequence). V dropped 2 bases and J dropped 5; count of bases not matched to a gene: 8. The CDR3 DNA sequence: TGTGCCAGCAGCTTACGAAGGGGGCGCGAATATGGCTACACCTTC. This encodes CASSLRRGREYGYTF.

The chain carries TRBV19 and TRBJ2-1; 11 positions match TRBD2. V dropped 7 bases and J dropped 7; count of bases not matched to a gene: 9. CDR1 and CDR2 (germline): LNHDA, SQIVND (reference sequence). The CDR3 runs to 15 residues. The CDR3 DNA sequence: TGTGCCAGTACGCGGCTAGCGGGGGGACCGAATGAGCAGTTCTTC. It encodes CASTRLAGGPNEQFF.

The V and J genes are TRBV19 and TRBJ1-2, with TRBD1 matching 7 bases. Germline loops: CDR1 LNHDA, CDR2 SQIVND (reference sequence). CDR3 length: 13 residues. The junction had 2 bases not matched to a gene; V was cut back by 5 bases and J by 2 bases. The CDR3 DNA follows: TGTGCCAGTAGTTTGACAGGGAACTATGGCTACACCTTC. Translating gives CASSLTGNYGYTF.

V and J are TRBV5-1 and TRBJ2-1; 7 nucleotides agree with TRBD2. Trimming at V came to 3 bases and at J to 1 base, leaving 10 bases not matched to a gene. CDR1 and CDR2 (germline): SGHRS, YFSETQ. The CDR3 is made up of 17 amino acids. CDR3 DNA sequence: TGCGCCAGCAGCTCAGGTGGCGGGAGTAGTTCCTACAATGAGCAGTTCTTC. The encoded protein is CASSSGGGSSSYNEQFF.

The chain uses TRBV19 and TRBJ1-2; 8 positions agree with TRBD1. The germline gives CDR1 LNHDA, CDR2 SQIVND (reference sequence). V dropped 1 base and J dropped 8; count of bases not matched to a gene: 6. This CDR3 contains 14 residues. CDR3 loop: CASSIGGQGWGYTF. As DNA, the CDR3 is TGTGCCAGTAGTATAGGAGGACAGGGTTGGGGCTACACCTTC.

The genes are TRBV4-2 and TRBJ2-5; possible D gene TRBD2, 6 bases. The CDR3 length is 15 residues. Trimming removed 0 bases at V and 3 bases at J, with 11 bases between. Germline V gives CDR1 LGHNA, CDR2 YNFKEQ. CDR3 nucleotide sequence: TGTGCCAGCAGCCAAGATTCAGGCGGGAAAGAGACCCAGTACTTC. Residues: CASSQDSGGKETQYF.

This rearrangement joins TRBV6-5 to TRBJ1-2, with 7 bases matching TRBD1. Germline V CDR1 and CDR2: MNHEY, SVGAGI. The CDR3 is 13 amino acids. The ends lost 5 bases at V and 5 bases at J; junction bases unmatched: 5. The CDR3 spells CASSTTGPYGYTF. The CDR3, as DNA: TGTGCCAGCAGTACGACAGGGCCTTATGGCTACACCTTC.

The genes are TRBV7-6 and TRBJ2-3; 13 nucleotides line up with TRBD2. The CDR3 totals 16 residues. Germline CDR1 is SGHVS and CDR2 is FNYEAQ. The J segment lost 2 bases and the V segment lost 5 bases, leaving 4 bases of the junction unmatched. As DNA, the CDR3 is TGTGCCAGCAGCGTACTAGCGGGAGGGTTCACAGATACGCAGTATTTT. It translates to CASSVLAGGFTDTQYF. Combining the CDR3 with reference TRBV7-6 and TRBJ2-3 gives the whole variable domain GAGVSQSPRYKVTKRGQDVALRCDPISGHVSLYWYRQALGQGPEFLTYFNYEAQQDKSGLPNDRFSAERPEGSISTLTIQRTEQRDSAMYRCASSVLAGGFTDTQYFGPGTRLTVL.

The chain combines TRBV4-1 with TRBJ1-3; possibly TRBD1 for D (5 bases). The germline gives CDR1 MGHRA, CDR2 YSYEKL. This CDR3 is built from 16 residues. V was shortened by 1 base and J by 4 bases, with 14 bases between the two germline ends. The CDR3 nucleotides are TGCGCCAGCAGCCAAGCCGGAGGGGCATGGGGAAACACCATATATTTT. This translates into CASSQAGGAWGNTIYF.

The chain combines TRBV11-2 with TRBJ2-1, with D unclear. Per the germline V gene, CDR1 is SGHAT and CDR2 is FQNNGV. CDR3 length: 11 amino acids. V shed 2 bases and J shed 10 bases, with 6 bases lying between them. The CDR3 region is CASSLSLEQFF. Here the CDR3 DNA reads TGTGCCAGCAGCTTATCCCTCGAGCAGTTCTTC.

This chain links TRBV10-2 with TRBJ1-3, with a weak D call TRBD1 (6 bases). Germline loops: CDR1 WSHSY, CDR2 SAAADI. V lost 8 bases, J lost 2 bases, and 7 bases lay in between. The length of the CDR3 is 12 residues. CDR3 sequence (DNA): TGCGCCAGCTGGACAGCTGGAAACACCATATATTTT. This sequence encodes CASWTAGNTIYF.

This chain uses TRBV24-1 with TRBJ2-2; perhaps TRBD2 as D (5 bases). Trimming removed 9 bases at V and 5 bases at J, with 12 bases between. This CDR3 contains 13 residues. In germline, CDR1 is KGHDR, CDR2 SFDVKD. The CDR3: CATARDATGELFF. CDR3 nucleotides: TGTGCCACCGCCCGGGATGCGACCGGGGAGCTGTTTTTT.

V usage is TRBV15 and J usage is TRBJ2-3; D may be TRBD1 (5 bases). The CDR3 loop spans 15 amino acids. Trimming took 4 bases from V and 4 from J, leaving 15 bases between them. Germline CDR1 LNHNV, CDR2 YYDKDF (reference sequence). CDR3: CATSTPRQGADTQYF. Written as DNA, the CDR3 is TGTGCCACCAGCACCCCCCGGCAGGGCGCAGATACGCAGTATTTT.

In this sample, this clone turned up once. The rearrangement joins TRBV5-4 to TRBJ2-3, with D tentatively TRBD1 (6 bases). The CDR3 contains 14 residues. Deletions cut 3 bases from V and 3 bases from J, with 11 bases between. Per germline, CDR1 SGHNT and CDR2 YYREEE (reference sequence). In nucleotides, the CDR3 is TGTGCCAGCAGCTCCTGGACAGAGACAGATACGCAGTATTTT. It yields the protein CASSSWTETDTQYF.

CDR3 DNA sequence: TGTGCCAGCAGTGCGTGGACTAGCGGGAGGCTTCGGGAGCAGTTCTTC. It is translated as CASSAWTSGRLREQFF. This sequence joins TRBV27 and TRBJ2-1, with 14 nucleotides matching TRBD2. The CDR3 contains 16 residues. Germline V gene lookup returns CDR1 MNHEY and CDR2 SMNVEV (reference sequence). Germline trimming cut 5 bases from V and 10 bases from J; bases unmatched to any gene: 10.

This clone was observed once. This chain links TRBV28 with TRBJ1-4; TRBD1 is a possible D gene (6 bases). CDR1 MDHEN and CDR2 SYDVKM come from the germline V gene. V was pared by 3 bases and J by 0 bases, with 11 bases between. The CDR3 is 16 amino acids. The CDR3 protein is CASSFADSATNEKLFF. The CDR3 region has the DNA TGTGCCAGCAGTTTTGCGGACAGTGCAACTAATGAAAAACTGTTTTTT.

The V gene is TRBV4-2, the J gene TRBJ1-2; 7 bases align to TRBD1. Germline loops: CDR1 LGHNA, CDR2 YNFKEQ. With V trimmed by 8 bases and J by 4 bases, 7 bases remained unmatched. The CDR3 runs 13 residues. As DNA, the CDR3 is TGTGCCAGCCGAGCGCGGGACAGCTATGGCTACACCTTC. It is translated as CASRARDSYGYTF.